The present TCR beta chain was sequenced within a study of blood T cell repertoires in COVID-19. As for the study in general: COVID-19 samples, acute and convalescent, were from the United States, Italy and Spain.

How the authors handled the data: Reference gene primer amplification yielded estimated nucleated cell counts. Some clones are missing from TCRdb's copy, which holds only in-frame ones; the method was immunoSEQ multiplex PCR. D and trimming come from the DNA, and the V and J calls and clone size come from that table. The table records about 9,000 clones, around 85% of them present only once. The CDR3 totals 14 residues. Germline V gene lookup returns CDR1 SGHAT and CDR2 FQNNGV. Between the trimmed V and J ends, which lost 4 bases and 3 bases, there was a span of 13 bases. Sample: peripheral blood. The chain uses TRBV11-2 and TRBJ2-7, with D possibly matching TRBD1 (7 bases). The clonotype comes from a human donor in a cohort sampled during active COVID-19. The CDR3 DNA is TGTGCCAGCAGCTGGAGACAGGGAGGCTACGAGCAGTACTTC. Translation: CASSWRQGGYEQYF.